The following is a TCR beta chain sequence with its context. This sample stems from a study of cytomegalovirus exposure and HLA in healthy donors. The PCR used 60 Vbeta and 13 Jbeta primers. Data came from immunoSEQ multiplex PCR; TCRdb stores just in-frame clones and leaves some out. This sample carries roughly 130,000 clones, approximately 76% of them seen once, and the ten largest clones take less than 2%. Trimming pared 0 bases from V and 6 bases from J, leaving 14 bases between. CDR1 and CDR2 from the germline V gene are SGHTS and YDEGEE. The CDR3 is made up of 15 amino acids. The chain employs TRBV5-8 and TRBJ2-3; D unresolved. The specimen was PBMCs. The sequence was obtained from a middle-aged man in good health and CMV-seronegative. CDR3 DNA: TGTGCCAGCAGCTTGGGTCTAGTGGTCGCTGATACGCAGTATTTT. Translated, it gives CASSLGLVVADTQYF. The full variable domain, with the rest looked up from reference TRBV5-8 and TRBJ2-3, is EAGVTQSPTHLIKTRGQQATLRCSPISGHTSVYWYQQALGLGLQFLLWYDEGEERNRGNFPPRFSGRQFPNYSSELNVNALELEDSALYLCASSLGLVVADTQYFGPGTRLTVL.